A single sample is the source of the 10 T cell receptor beta chains below, sequenced in a study of T cells after yellow fever vaccination. TCRdb reprocessed the 5' RACE reads with MiXCR, giving one entry per CDR3 protein. The repertoire holds 610,000 or so distinct CDR3 sequences, with around 12% as singletons. The sequences come from PBMCs, collected on the day of the yellow fever booster vaccination. Source of these receptors: a man in his thirties or forties who received the YFV17D yellow fever vaccine.

The chain couples TRBV20-1 to TRBJ1-5, with 10 nucleotides matching TRBD1. V was pared by 4 bases and J by 5 bases, with 5 bases of the junction left unmatched. Germline V gives CDR1 DFQATT, CDR2 SNEGSKA (reference sequence). The CDR3 has 14 amino acids. In nucleotides, the CDR3 is TGCAGTGCTAATTTCGGGACAGGGGATCAGCCCCAGCATTTT. Protein: CSANFGTGDQPQHF.

This clonotype came up many times. The genes are TRBV12-5 and TRBJ2-6, with 9 bases matching TRBD1. The CDR3 totals 18 residues. Germline CDR1 and CDR2: LGHNT and FRNRAP. With V trimmed by 3 bases and J by 3 bases, 9 bases remained unmatched. CDR3 in amino acids: CASGLGTGGFYGANVLTF. CDR3 sequence (DNA): TGTGCTAGTGGTTTAGGCACAGGGGGCTTTTATGGGGCCAACGTCCTGACTTTC.

This chain uses TRBV6-2 or TRBV6-3 with TRBJ1-1, with 8 bases that match TRBD1. The CDR3 spans 15 residues. CDR1 is MNHEY and CDR2 is SVGEGT in the germline V gene. Trimming at V came to 6 bases and at J to 3 bases, leaving 9 bases not matched to a gene. Written as DNA, the CDR3 is TGTGCCAGCAGCCCCCGACAGGGGCGGGACACTGAAGCTTTCTTT. Translating gives CASSPRQGRDTEAFF.

This sequence joins TRBV6-2 or TRBV6-3 and TRBJ2-7, with TRBD2 matching over 7 bases. The CDR3 is 14 amino acids. Trimming took 1 base from V and 7 from J; bases not matched to a gene: 7. CDR1 is MNHEY and CDR2 is SVGEGT in the germline V gene. This CDR3 reads CASSYLGRSGEQYF. The CDR3 DNA follows: TGTGCCAGCAGTTACTTGGGACGTAGCGGGGAGCAGTACTTC.

V is TRBV6-2 or TRBV6-3 and J is TRBJ1-1; D ambiguous. V lost 5 bases to trimming and J lost 0 bases, with 7 bases between them. Germline V gives CDR1 MNHEY, CDR2 SVGEGT. This CDR3 has 13 residues. CDR3 region: CASSNGVNTEAFF. CDR3 nucleotides: TGTGCCAGCAGTAACGGGGTGAACACTGAAGCTTTCTTT.

There are many counts of this clonotype. The chain links TRBV12-3 or TRBV12-4 to TRBJ2-7, with D possibly matching TRBD2 (5 bases). The CDR3 is 13 residues long. V gave up 4 bases and J gave up 5 bases, with 12 bases separating them. This CDR3 is CASSSSSENEQYF. Written as DNA, the CDR3 is TGTGCCAGCAGTTCGAGTAGCGAGAACGAGCAGTACTTC.

CDR3 in DNA: TGTGCCAGCAGCCTAGGGACTAGCGGGAGAATTAGAGATACGCAGTATTTT. As protein: CASSLGTSGRIRDTQYF. This chain links TRBV3-1 with TRBJ2-3; the match to TRBD2 covers 14 bases. Trimming removed 4 bases from V and 5 bases from J; junction bases left unmatched: 8. The CDR3 spans 17 residues. Germline CDR1 and CDR2: LGHDT and YNNKEL (reference sequence).

This clonotype was picked up many times. The genes are TRBV20-1 and TRBJ2-3, with 11 bases aligning to TRBD2. Germline values: CDR1 DFQATT, CDR2 SNEGSKA (reference sequence). The CDR3 is 13 residues long. V was clipped by 4 bases and J by 7 bases; unmatched bases: 4. This chain's CDR3 is CSATTSGTYTQYF. The CDR3 DNA sequence: TGCAGTGCTACGACTAGCGGGACATATACGCAGTATTTT.

This chain uses TRBV27 with TRBJ1-2; D is uncertain. This CDR3 region has 14 residues. V lost 4 bases and J lost 2, with 11 bases in between. From germline, CDR1 is MNHEY and CDR2 SMNVEV (reference sequence). The CDR3 is CASSSLPLNYGYTF. The CDR3 nucleotides are TGTGCCAGCAGTTCACTCCCCCTGAACTATGGCTACACCTTC.

The chain has TRBV4-3 and TRBJ2-3, with a possible D match to TRBD2 (5 bases). This CDR3 is built from 14 residues. The germline V gene has CDR1 LGHNA and CDR2 YSLEER. Trimming stripped 1 base from V and 6 bases from J, with 11 bases between. CDR3 DNA sequence: TGCGCCAGCAGCCAAGCGGGGAAATTGGATACGCAGTATTTT. It specifies CASSQAGKLDTQYF.